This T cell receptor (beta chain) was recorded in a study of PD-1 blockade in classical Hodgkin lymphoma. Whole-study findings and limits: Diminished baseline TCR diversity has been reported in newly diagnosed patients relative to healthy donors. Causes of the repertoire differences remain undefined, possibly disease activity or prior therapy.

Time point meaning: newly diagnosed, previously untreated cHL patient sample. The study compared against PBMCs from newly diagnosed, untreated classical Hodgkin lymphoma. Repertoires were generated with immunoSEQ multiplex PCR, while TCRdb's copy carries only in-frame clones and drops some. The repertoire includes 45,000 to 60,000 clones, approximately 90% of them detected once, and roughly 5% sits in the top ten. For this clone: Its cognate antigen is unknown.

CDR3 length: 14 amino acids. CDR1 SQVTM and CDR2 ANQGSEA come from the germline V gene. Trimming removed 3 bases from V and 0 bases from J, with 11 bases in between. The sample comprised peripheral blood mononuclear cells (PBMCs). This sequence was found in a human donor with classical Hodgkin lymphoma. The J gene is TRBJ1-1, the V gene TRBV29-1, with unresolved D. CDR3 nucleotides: TGCAGCGTTGATTCGGCCAGGATGAACACTGAAGCTTTCTTT. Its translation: CSVDSARMNTEAFF.